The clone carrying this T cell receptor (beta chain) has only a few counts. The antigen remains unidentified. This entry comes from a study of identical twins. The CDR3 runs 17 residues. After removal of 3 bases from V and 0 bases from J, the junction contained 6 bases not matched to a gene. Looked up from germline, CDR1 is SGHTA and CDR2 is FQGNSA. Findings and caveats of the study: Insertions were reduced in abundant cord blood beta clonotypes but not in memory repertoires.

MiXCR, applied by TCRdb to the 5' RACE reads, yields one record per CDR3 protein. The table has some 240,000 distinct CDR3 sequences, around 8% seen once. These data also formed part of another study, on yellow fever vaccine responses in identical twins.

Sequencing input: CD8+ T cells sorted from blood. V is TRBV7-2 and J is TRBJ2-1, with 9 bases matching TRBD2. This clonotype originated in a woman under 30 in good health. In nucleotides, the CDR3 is TGTGCCAGCAGCTTCCCACATAGCGGGAGCTCCTACAATGAGCAGTTCTTC. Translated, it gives CASSFPHSGSSYNEQFF. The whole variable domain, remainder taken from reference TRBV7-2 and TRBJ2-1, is GAGVSQSPSNKVTEKGKDVELRCDPISGHTALYWYRQSLGQGLEFLIYFQGNSAPDKSGLPSDRFSAERTGGSVSTLTIQRTQQEDSAVYLCASSFPHSGSSYNEQFFGPGTRLTVL.